By frequency, the clone carrying this TCR beta chain is medium-sized. TCRdb reanalyzed the 10x single-cell sequencing reads, giving one entry per CDR3 protein sequence and no DNA. The sample holds more than 1,000 distinct CDR3 sequences. The CDR3 consists of 15 residues. From germline, CDR1 is ENHRY and CDR2 SYGVKD. The record originates from a study of CD8 T cells in cerebrospinal fluid in Alzheimer's disease. Specimen: cerebrospinal fluid. The chain is built from TRBV10-3 and TRBJ2-6. The TCR comes from a human donor in good health. CDR3 residues: CAINVNPSGANVLTF.